Sequencing of this TCR beta chain was carried out in a study of a mutant IDH1 vaccine in newly diagnosed glioma. Turning to the study itself: Earlier treatment was radiotherapy, temozolomide, or both, with most getting both.

This clone was counted only a few times. The antigen is undetermined. One end of the junction fails to match germline, which may point to a read error. The assay was immunoSEQ multiplex PCR, and TCRdb's table has in-frame clones only and misses some. Of 50,000 to 70,000 clones in the sample, 81% are singletons; the top ten hold approximately 7.6%. The time point is: week 23, last vaccination. The investigators gave 300 ug of mutant IDH1 20-mer peptide in each vaccine dose, together with topical imiquimod. The CDR3 covers 14 residues. Germline-derived CDR1 and CDR2 are SGHVS and FQNEAQ. This chain connects TRBV7-8 to TRBJ1-2; D gene unclear. The receptor was derived from a woman in her forties with glioma. Some clones in this sample may be carry-over from other donors' samples. Sequences were derived from PBMCs, sampled from a glioma patient whose treatment included an IDH1 peptide vaccine. The CDR3 DNA is TGTGCCAGCAGCTTAGATATTTCGGTGGGCGGGTATCACTTC. This encodes CASSLDISVGGYHF.